The present TCR beta chain was sequenced within a study of T-cell reconstitution after alpha-beta-depleted transplantation in children. General study points: In patients about two months after transplant, alpha-beta T cells reportedly arose from several hundred expanded graft clones. T cells produced anew were the main source of T-cell counts and diversity one year after transplant. Recipient T cells and thymic progenitors that survived were the source of the high TCRbeta diversity seen at day 60 in some patients.

This clonotype showed up many times. Its antigen is currently unknown. The germline V gene has CDR1 SGHTA and CDR2 FQGNSA. Trimming stripped 4 bases from V and 9 bases from J, with 9 bases between. The CDR3 sequence is 11 residues long. Molecular barcoding with unique molecular identifiers was used for the TCRbeta library. TCRdb recomputed calls from the PCR reads with MiXCR, one row per CDR3 protein. The sample carries 250,000 to 300,000 distinct CDR3 sequences, about 9.4% recorded once. The clonotype comes from a boy under two years old with acute myeloid leukemia, due to receive a stem cell transplant. The chain carries TRBV7-2 and TRBJ2-5; D is uncertain. Sequenced material: PBMCs, taken before TCRalphabeta/CD19-depleted stem cell transplant. The CDR3 reads CASSYGGAQYF. CDR3 bases: TGTGCCAGCAGCTACGGTGGGGCCCAGTACTTC.